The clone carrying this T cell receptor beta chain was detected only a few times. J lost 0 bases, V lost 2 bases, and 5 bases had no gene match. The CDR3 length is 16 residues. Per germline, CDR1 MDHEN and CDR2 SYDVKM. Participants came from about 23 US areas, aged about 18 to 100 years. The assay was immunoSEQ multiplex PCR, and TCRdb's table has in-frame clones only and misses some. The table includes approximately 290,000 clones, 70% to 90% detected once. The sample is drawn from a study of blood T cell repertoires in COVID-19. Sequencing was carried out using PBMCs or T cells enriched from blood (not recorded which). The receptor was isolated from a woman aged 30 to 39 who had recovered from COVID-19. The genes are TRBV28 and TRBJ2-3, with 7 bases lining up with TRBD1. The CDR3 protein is CASSLGTELSTDTQYF. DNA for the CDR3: TGTGCCAGCAGTTTAGGGACAGAACTTAGCACAGATACGCAGTATTTT.